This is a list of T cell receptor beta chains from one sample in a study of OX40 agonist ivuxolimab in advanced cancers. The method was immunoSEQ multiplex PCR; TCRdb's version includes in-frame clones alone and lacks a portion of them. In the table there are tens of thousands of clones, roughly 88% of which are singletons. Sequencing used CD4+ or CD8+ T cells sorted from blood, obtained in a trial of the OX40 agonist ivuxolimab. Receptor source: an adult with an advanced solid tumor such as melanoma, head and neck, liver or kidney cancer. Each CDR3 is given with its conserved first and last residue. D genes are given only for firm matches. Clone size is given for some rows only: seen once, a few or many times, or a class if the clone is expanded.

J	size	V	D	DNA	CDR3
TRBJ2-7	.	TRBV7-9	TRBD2	TGTGCCAGCAGCGGGGGACTAGCGGGAAGGTACGAGCAGTACTTC	CASSGGLAGRYEQYF
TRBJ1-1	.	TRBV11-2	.	TGTGCCAGCAGCTTGGCGAACACTGAAGCTTTCTTT	CASSLANTEAFF
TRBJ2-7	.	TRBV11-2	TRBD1	TGTGCCAGCAGCCCGGGACAGACTCCCGAGCAGTACTTC	CASSPGQTPEQYF
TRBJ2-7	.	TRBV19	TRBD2	TGTGCCAGTAGTAACAGCGGGGGGGCGCGGGAGCAGTACTTC	CASSNSGGAREQYF
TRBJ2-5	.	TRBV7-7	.	TGTGCTAGCAGCACGGGACGCTCGTCCCAAGAGACCCAGTACTTC	CASSTGRSSQETQYF
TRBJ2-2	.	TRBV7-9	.	TGTGCCAGCAGCTTATCCGTGAGCGGGGAGCTGTTTTTT	CASSLSVSGELFF
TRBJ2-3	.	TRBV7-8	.	TGTGCCAGCAGCCACAAGCGGGCAGCCACAGATACGCAGTATTTT	CASSHKRAATDTQYF
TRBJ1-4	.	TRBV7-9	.	TGTGCCAGCAGCTTAGGTCTCAGGGGCCTAAATGAAAAACTGTTTTTT	CASSLGLRGLNEKLFF
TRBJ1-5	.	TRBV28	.	TGTGCCAGCAGCGGATCGGGGGCCTACAATCAGCCCCAGCATTTT	CASSGSGAYNQPQHF
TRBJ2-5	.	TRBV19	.	TGTGCCAGTAGTATCTCCCATGCAGGGGTCCAAGAGACCCAGTACTTC	CASSISHAGVQETQYF
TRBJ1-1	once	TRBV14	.	TGTGCCAGCAGCCAAAGATTGGGGGGTGAAGCTTTCTTT	CASSQRLGGEAFF
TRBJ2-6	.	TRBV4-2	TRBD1	TGTGCCAGCAGCCAATACAGGGGGACTGGTACTGGGGCCAACGTCCTGACTTTC	CASSQYRGTGTGANVLTF
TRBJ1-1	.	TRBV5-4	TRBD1	TGTGCCAGCAGCTTGGCCGGACAGGGGGTCAGGACTGAAGCTTTCTTT	CASSLAGQGVRTEAFF